The clone carrying this T cell receptor beta chain was counted at least ten times. Its specificity is unknown. Germline V gene data show CDR1 as DFQATT and CDR2 as SNEGSKA (reference sequence). CDR3 length: 13 residues. V lost 6 bases and J lost 4, with 12 bases in between. The sample originates from a study of breast tumors, draining lymph nodes, adjacent tissues. Study results and limitations: Data only fit, rather than demonstrated, lymph node origin of most tumor T cells. Tumor and nontumor repertoires were significantly more similar in luminal-like than in basal-like breast cancer. Tumor repertoires ranked between lymph nodes and nontumor tissue in diversity, with V and J gene preferences. Data fit most tumor T cells coming from lymph node, expanding in tumor.

A single record per CDR3 protein comes from TCRdb applying MiXCR to the multiplex PCR reads. Of 140,000 or so distinct CDR3 sequences in the sample, approximately 32% were seen once. The lymph nodes were axillary draining lymph nodes from breast cancer patients. The V call is TRBV20-1, the J call TRBJ2-2; tentatively, D is TRBD1 (6 bases). The specimen was axillary lymph node tissue. The sequence came from a female donor with breast cancer. Some clones in this sample may be carry-over from other donors' samples. This CDR3 reads CSAEPGATGELFF. The DNA of the CDR3 is TGCAGTGCAGAGCCAGGGGCCACCGGGGAGCTGTTTTTT.